This T cell receptor beta chain was observed in a study of blood T cell repertoires in COVID-19. Study details: Researchers got acute and convalescent COVID-19 samples from the United States, Italy and Spain.

This table comes from immunoSEQ multiplex PCR, and its TCRdb copy is limited to in-frame clones, with some not included. The sample lists approximately 180,000 clones; roughly 89% were seen once. The Seattle site enrolled patients during active infection and followed them longitudinally. Trimming left V 6 bases short and J 8 bases short, with 12 bases between. The CDR3 sequence is 11 residues long. Per germline, CDR1 DFQATT and CDR2 SNEGSKA (reference sequence). This sequence originates from a woman between 65 and 79 years old with COVID-19, enrolled during active disease. Material: peripheral blood. The J gene is TRBJ2-3, the V gene TRBV20-1, with D unclear. The CDR3 region is CSATTRATQYF. CDR3 nucleotides: TGCAGTGCAACCACCCGAGCTACGCAGTATTTT.